Listed here are 21 T cell receptor beta chains from one sample, sequenced in a study of CD4 T cells in relation to SARS-CoV-2 and coronaviruses. Here immunoSEQ multiplex PCR was the method, and the copy in TCRdb shows in-frame clones only, minus some. This sample yields about 15,000 clones, of which roughly 72% are seen a single time; approximately 30% belongs to the top ten. Unexposed donor CD4+ T cells date from about 2011-2018, before the COVID-19 pandemic. Isolation of CD4+ T cells took place after about 10 days in culture. These receptors have no identified antigens. The sample comprised CD4+ T cells from PBMCs, cultured in vitro. These receptors all come from a human donor in good health.

The chain links TRBV27 to TRBJ1-6; 7 bases fit TRBD1. The CDR3 runs 14 residues. Looked up from germline, CDR1 is MNHEY and CDR2 is SMNVEV (reference sequence). The junction had 5 bases not matched to a gene; V was cut back by 5 bases and J by 7 bases. CDR3 in amino acids: CASSLDRVNSPLHF. The CDR3 bases are TGTGCCAGCAGTCTTGACAGGGTCAATTCACCCCTCCACTTT.

This clone has only one observation. The chain joins TRBV19 to TRBJ2-1; 7 positions agree with TRBD2. Unmatched junction bases numbered 9, after V lost 5 bases and J lost 5 bases. The CDR3 is 15 residues long. The germline V gene has CDR1 LNHDA and CDR2 SQIVND (reference sequence). The CDR3 protein is CASSGWREKDNEQFF. The CDR3 DNA sequence: TGTGCCAGTAGTGGGTGGCGGGAGAAGGACAATGAGCAGTTCTTC.

In DNA, the CDR3 is TGTGCCAGCAGTGAAGCTAGCGGGAGCTCCTACGAGCAGTACTTC. It codes for CASSEASGSSYEQYF. The chain joins TRBV6-1 to TRBJ2-7; 9 bases are shared with TRBD2. Germline V CDR1 and CDR2: MNHNS, SASEGT. Germline trimming cut 0 bases from V and 0 bases from J; bases unmatched to any gene: 0. This CDR3 is 15 amino acids long.

The chain joins TRBV2 to TRBJ1-1; no firm D call. The V end was cut by 6 bases, the J end by 1 base, with 3 bases between. The CDR3 spans 11 residues. CDR1 and CDR2 (germline): SNHLY, FYNNEI. CDR3 sequence reads: CASRQNTEAFF. CDR3 sequence (DNA): TGTGCCAGCAGGCAGAACACTGAAGCTTTCTTT.

A single count supports this clone. The J gene is TRBJ2-1, the V gene TRBV11-2; 9 positions match TRBD2. V lost 3 bases and J lost 8; bases outside the gene matches: 8. Germline V gives CDR1 SGHAT, CDR2 FQNNGV. This CDR3 comprises 15 residues. The CDR3 bases are TGTGCCAGCAGCTTGGCGGGAGGGCCATGGGATGAGCAGTTCTTC. Amino acids: CASSLAGGPWDEQFF.

The V call is TRBV25-1, the J call TRBJ2-1; D ambiguous. Between the trimmed V and J ends, which lost 5 bases and 8 bases, there was a span of 13 bases. Looked up from germline, CDR1 is MGHDK and CDR2 is SYGVNS. There are 13 residues in the CDR3. The CDR3 protein is CASSLLSWDEQFF. The CDR3 DNA sequence: TGTGCCAGCAGTCTTCTTTCTTGGGATGAGCAGTTCTTC.

The rearrangement uses TRBV11-3 and TRBJ2-2; possibly TRBD1 or TRBD2 for D (5 bases each). V was trimmed by 6 bases and J by 0 bases, leaving 11 bases between them. This CDR3 is built from 15 residues. Germline values: CDR1 SGHNT, CDR2 YENEEA. CDR3 sequence reads: CASSPGTSNTGELFF. The CDR3 DNA sequence: TGTGCCAGCAGTCCCGGGACCTCGAACACCGGGGAGCTGTTTTTT. Full variable domain (remainder filled in from reference TRBV11-3 and TRBJ2-2): EAGVVQSPRYKIIEKKQPVAFWCNPISGHNTLYWYLQNLGQGPELLIRYENEEAVDDSQLPKDRFSAERLKGVDSTLKIQPAELGDSAVYLCASSPGTSNTGELFFGEGSRLTVL.

The rearrangement joins TRBV6-5 to TRBJ1-2; 8 bases line up with TRBD1. V gave up 4 bases and J gave up 0 bases; unmatched junction bases: 1. This CDR3 region has 14 residues. CDR1 and CDR2 from the germline V gene are MNHEY and SVGAGI. The CDR3 protein is CASSWGQANYGYTF. The CDR3 coding sequence is TGTGCCAGCAGTTGGGGACAGGCTAACTATGGCTACACCTTC.

This clone was counted only a few times. J is TRBJ1-2 and V is TRBV5-6; tentative D call: TRBD1 (6 bases). The V end was cut by 0 bases, the J end by 4 bases, with 16 bases between. Germline lookup yields CDR1 SGHDT and CDR2 YYEEEE. The CDR3 extends over 16 amino acids. CDR3 nucleotides: TGTGCCAGCAGCTTGGAAATAAACAGGGTGGGCTATGGCTACACCTTC. It codes for CASSLEINRVGYGYTF.

V and J are TRBV10-3 and TRBJ2-3, with 7 bases fitting TRBD2. Germline CDR1 ENHRY, CDR2 SYGVKD. J gave up 4 bases and V 3 bases, and 4 bases lay outside the gene matches. This CDR3 comprises 14 residues. The CDR3 spells CAISDGGSPDTQYF. The CDR3 region has the DNA TGTGCCATCAGTGACGGCGGGAGTCCAGATACGCAGTATTTT.

V is TRBV30 and J is TRBJ1-1; D unclear. The CDR3 extends over 14 amino acids. Per the germline V gene, CDR1 is GTSNPN and CDR2 is SVGIG (reference sequence). V lost 0 bases and J lost 4, with 12 bases in between. CDR3 residues: CAWSVRRGSTEAFF. CDR3 DNA: TGTGCCTGGAGTGTACGTCGGGGAAGCACTGAAGCTTTCTTT.

The CDR3 is CASRPPESGANVLTF. CDR3 DNA sequence: TGTGCCAGCAGACCCCCAGAATCTGGGGCCAACGTCCTGACTTTC. This sequence joins TRBV7-3 and TRBJ2-6, with no clear D. The V gene lost 6 bases and the J gene lost 1 base, with 10 bases spanning the gap. The CDR3 is 15 amino acids. Germline values: CDR1 SGHTA, CDR2 FQGTGA.

CDR3 protein: CASSSGPRNTGELFF. The CDR3 nucleotides are TGTGCCAGCAGCTCGGGACCAAGGAACACCGGGGAGCTGTTTTTT. The chain employs TRBV7-9 and TRBJ2-2; D possibly uses TRBD1 or TRBD2 (5 bases each). The CDR3 is made up of 15 amino acids. Germline V gives CDR1 SEHNR, CDR2 FQNEAQ (reference sequence). V was pared by 4 bases and J by 1 base, with 10 bases between.

The CDR3, as DNA: TGTGCCAGCAGCTCTCAACCCAGCGGGATTCGGAACGAGCAGTACTTC. Its protein product is CASSSQPSGIRNEQYF. The chain uses TRBV7-3 and TRBJ2-7; 7 nucleotides align to TRBD2. CDR3 length equals 16 residues. Germline V CDR1 and CDR2: SGHTA, FQGTGA. Germline trimming cut 4 bases from V and 5 bases from J; bases unmatched to any gene: 14.

V is TRBV28 and J is TRBJ2-3; a weak D match, TRBD1 (5 bases). The CDR3 consists of 17 residues. Trimming removed 3 bases at V and 2 bases at J, with 18 bases between. Germline-derived CDR1 and CDR2 are MDHEN and SYDVKM. CDR3 loop: CASSFLGAVPHTDTQYF. CDR3 coding DNA: TGTGCCAGCAGTTTTTTAGGGGCGGTCCCCCACACAGATACGCAGTATTTT.

Here the CDR3 reads CAISEIISSSGANVLTF. DNA of the CDR3: TGTGCCATCAGTGAGATAATCAGCAGCTCTGGGGCCAACGTCCTGACTTTC. The chain uses TRBV10-3 and TRBJ2-6; no clear D gene. Trimming shortened V by 2 bases and J by 0 bases, and 11 bases separated the two germline ends. Germline assignment: CDR1 ENHRY and CDR2 SYGVKD. This CDR3 has 17 amino acids.

The chain couples TRBV29-1 to TRBJ1-1; possibly TRBD1 for D (5 bases). The V gene's germline CDR1 is SQVTM and CDR2 ANQGSEA. V was pared by 4 bases and J by 4 bases, with 13 bases between. This CDR3 is 13 amino acids long. Here the CDR3 DNA reads TGCAGCGTTGGGGGGGGTTCCGGCACTGAAGCTTTCTTT. The encoded protein is CSVGGGSGTEAFF.

The rearrangement uses TRBV10-3 and TRBJ2-7; the match to TRBD2 covers 10 bases. CDR3 length: 16 amino acids. The trim removed 2 bases at V and 7 bases at J, leaving 11 bases unmatched. Per the germline V gene, CDR1 is ENHRY and CDR2 is SYGVKD. The CDR3: CAISEQGLAGVGEQYF. As DNA, the CDR3 is TGTGCCATCAGTGAGCAAGGGCTAGCGGGAGTGGGAGAGCAGTACTTC.

This chain uses TRBV6-4 with TRBJ2-2; weak D call: TRBD1 (6 bases). Looked up from germline, CDR1 is MRHNA and CDR2 is SNTAGT. The CDR3 contains 17 residues. V lost 0 bases and J 3 bases, leaving 14 bases between the germline ends. The CDR3 nucleotides read TGTGCCAGCAGTGACTCGTACAGGGCATCGCACACCGGGGAGCTGTTTTTT. Amino acids: CASSDSYRASHTGELFF.

This chain joins TRBV11-3 and TRBJ2-7; no clear D. This CDR3 has 17 residues. The V end lost 0 bases, the J end lost 0 bases, and 15 bases lay between the germline ends. Germline values: CDR1 SGHNT, CDR2 YENEEA. The CDR3 nucleotides are TGTGCCAGCAGCTTAGATTATGCAGGTTACAGCTCCTACGAGCAGTACTTC. Protein product: CASSLDYAGYSSYEQYF. The full variable domain, with the rest looked up from reference TRBV11-3 and TRBJ2-7, is EAGVVQSPRYKIIEKKQPVAFWCNPISGHNTLYWYLQNLGQGPELLIRYENEEAVDDSQLPKDRFSAERLKGVDSTLKIQPAELGDSAVYLCASSLDYAGYSSYEQYFGPGTRLTVT.

The chain employs TRBV27 and TRBJ2-1; D perhaps matches TRBD2 (5 bases). Germline CDR1 is MNHEY and CDR2 is SMNVEV (reference sequence). The CDR3 length is 12 residues. V was cut by 5 bases and J by 8 bases, with 10 bases left in between. For the CDR3, the DNA is TGTGCCAGCAGTGATATGAGGGATGAGCAGTTCTTC. It encodes CASSDMRDEQFF.